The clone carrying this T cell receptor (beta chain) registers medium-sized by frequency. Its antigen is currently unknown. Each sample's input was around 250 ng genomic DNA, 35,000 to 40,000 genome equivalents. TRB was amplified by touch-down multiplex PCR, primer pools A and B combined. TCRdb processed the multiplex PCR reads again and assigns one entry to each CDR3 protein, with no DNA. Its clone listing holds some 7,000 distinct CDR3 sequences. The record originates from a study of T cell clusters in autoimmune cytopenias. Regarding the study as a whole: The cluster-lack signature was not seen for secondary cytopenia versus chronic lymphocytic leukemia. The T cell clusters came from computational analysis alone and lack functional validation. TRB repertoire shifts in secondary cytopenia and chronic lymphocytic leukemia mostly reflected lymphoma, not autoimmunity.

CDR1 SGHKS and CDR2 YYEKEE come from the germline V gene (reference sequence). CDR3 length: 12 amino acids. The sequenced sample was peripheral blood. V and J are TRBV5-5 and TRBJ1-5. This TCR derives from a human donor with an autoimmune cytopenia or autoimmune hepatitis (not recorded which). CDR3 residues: CASSLYGQPQHF.